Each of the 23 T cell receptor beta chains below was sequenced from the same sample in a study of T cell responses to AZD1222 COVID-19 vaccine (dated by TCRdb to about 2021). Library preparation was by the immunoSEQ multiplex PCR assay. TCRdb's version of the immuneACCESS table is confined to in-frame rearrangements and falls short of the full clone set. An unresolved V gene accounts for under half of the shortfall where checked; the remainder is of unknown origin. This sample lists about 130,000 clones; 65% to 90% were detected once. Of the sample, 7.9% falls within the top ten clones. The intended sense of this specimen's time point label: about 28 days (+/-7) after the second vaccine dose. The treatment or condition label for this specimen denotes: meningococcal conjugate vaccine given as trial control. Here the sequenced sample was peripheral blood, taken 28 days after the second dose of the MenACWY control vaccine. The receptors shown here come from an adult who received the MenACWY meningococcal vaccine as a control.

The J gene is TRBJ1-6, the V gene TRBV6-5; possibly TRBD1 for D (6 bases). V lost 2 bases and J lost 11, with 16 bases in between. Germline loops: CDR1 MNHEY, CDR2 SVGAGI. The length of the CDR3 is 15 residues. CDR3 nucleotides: TGTGCCAGCAGTTACCTACCGGTCCAGGGGACACCCCTCCACTTT. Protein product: CASSYLPVQGTPLHF.

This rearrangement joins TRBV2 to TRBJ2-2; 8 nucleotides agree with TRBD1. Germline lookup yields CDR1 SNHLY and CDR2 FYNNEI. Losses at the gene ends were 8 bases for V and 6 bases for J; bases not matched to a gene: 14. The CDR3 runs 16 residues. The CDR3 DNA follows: TGTGCCAGCCGAGTTTCCGGACAGGGTCAACCCGGGGAGCTGTTTTTT. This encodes CASRVSGQGQPGELFF.

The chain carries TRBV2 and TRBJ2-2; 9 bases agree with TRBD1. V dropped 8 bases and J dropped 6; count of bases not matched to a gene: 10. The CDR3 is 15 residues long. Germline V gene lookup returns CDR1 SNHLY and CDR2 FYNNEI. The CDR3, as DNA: TGTGCCAGCGCGGGACAGGGTGGGGGAGCCGGGGAGCTGTTTTTT. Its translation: CASAGQGGGAGELFF.

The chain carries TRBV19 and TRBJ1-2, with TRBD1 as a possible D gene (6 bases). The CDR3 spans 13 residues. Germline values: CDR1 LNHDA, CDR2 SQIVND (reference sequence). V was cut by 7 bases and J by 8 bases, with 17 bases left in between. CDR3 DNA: TGTGCCAGTACCACCAGAGGGGGGAGCGGCTACACCTTC. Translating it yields CASTTRGGSGYTF.

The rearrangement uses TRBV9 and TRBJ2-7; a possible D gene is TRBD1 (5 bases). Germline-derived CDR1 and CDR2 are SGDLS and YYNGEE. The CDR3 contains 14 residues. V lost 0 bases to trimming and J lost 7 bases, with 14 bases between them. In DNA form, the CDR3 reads TGTGCCAGCAGCGTAGTTCCAGGGCGAGAGGAGCAGTACTTC. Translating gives CASSVVPGREEQYF.

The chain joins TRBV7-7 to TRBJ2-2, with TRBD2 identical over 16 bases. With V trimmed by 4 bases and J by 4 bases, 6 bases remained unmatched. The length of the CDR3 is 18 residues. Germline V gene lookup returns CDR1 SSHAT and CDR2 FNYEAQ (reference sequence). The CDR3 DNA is TGTGCCAGCAGCTCGGGACTAGCGGGGGGGACGGGCACCGGGGAGCTGTTTTTT. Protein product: CASSSGLAGGTGTGELFF. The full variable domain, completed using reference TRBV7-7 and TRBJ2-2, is GAGVSQSPRYKVTKRGQDVTLRCDPISSHATLYWYQQALGQGPEFLTYFNYEAQPDKSGLPSDRFSAERPEGSISTLTIQRTEQRDSAMYRCASSSGLAGGTGTGELFFGEGSRLTVL.

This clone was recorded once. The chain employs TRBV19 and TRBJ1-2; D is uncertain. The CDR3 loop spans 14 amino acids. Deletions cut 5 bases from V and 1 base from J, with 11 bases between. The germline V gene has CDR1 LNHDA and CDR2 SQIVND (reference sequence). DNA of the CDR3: TGTGCCAGTAGTTCAGGACGGATTAACTATGGCTACACCTTC. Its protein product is CASSSGRINYGYTF.

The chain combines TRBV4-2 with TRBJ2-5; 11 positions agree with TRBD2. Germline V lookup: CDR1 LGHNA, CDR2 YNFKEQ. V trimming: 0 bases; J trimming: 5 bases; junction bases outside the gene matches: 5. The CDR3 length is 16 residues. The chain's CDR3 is CASSQDLAGGRETQYF. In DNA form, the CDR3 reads TGTGCCAGCAGCCAAGATCTAGCGGGGGGCAGGGAGACCCAGTACTTC.

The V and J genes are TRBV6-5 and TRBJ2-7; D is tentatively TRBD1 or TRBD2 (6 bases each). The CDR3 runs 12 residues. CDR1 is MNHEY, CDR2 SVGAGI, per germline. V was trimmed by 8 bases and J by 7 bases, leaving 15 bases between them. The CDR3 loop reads CASRAGGPEQYF. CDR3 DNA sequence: TGTGCCAGCCGCGCCGGGGGCCCTGAGCAGTACTTC.

The CDR3 DNA sequence: TGTGCTAGTGGTCCCGGGGCAAGGTATAATTCACCCCTCCACTTT. This encodes CASGPGARYNSPLHF. The V and J genes are TRBV12-5 and TRBJ1-6, with D tentatively TRBD1 (5 bases). V lost 5 bases and J 4 bases, leaving 12 bases between the germline ends. Germline V lookup: CDR1 LGHNT, CDR2 FRNRAP. The CDR3 sequence is 15 residues long.

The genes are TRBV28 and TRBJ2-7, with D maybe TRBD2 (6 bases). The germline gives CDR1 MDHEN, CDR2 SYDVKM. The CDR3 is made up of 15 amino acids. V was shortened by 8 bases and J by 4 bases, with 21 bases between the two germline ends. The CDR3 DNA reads TGTGCCAGCGGGGGGTGGGACGGAGGTATGTACGAGCAGTACGTC. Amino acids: CASGGWDGGMYEQYV.

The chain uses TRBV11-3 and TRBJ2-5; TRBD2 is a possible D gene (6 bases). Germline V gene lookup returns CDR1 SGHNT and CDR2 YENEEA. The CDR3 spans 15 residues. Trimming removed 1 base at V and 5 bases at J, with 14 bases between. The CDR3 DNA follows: TGTGCCAGCAGCTTAGCTCACGGGGGAGGCGAGACCCAGTACTTC. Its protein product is CASSLAHGGGETQYF. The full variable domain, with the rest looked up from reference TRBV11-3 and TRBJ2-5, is EAGVVQSPRYKIIEKKQPVAFWCNPISGHNTLYWYLQNLGQGPELLIRYENEEAVDDSQLPKDRFSAERLKGVDSTLKIQPAELGDSAVYLCASSLAHGGGETQYFGPGTRLLVL.

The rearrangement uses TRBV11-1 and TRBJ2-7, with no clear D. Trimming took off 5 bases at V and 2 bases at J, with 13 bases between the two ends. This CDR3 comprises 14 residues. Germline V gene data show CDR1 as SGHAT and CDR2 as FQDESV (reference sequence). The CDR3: CASSLYPGTYEQYF. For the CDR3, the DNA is TGTGCCAGCAGCCTCTATCCTGGTACCTACGAGCAGTACTTC.

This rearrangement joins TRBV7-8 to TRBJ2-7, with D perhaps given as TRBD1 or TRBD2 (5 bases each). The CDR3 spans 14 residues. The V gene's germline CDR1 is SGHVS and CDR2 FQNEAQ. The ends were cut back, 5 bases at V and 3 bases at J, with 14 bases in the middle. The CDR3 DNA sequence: TGTGCCAGCAGCCTCCGGGACCGAGACTACGAGCAGTACGTC. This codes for CASSLRDRDYEQYV.

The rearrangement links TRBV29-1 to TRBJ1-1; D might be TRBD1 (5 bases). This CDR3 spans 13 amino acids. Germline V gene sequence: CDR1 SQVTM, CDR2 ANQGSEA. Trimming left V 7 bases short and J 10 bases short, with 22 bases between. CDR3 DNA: TGCAGCGCCCAAGTCGGATCAGGGTCCCGAGCTTTCTTT. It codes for CSAQVGSGSRAFF.

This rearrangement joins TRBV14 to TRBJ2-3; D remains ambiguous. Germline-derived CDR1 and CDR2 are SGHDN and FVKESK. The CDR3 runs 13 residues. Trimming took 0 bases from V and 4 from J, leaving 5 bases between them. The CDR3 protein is CASSQDVPDTQYF. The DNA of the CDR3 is TGTGCCAGCAGCCAAGACGTTCCAGATACGCAGTATTTT.

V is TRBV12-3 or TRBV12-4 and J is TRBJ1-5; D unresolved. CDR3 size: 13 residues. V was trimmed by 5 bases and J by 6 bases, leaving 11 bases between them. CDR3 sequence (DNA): TGTGCCAGCAGTCCACAAGTCAGTCAGCCCCAGCATTTT. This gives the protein CASSPQVSQPQHF.

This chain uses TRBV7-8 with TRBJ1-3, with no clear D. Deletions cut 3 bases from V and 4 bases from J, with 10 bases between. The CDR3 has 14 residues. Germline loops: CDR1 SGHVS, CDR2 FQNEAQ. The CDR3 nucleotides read TGTGCCAGCAGCTTCCGAGCAGGCGGAAACACCATATATTTT. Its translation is CASSFRAGGNTIYF.

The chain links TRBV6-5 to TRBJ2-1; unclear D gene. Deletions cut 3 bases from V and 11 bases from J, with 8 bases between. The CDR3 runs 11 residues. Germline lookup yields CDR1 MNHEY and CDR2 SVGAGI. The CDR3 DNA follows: TGTGCCAGCAGTTATACCAACAAGCAGTTCTTC. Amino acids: CASSYTNKQFF.

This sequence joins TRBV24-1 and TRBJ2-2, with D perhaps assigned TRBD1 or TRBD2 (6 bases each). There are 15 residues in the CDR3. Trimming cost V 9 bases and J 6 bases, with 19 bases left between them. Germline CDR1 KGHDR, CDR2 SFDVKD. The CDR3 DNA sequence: TGTGCCACCGGAGACGCGGGGCCAGGGGCCGGGGAGCTGTTTTTT. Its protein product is CATGDAGPGAGELFF.

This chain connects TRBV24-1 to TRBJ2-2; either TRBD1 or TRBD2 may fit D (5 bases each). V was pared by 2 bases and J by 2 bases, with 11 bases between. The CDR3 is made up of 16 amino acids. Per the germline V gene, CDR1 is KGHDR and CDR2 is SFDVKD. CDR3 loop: CATSDSGQFNTGELFF. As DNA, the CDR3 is TGTGCCACCAGTGATTCGGGGCAGTTTAACACCGGGGAGCTGTTTTTT.

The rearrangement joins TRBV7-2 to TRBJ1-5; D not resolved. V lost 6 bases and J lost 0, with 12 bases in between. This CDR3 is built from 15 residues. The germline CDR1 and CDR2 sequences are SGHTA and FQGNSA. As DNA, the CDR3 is TGTGCCAGCAGGTCAGAACACTTTAGCAATCAGCCCCAGCATTTT. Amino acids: CASRSEHFSNQPQHF.

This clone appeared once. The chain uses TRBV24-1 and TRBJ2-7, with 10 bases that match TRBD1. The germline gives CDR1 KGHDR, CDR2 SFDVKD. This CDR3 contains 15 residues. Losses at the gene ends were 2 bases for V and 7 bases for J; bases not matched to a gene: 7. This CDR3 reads CATSDSGTGAREQYF. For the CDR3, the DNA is TGTGCCACCAGTGATTCCGGGACAGGGGCACGGGAGCAGTACTTC.